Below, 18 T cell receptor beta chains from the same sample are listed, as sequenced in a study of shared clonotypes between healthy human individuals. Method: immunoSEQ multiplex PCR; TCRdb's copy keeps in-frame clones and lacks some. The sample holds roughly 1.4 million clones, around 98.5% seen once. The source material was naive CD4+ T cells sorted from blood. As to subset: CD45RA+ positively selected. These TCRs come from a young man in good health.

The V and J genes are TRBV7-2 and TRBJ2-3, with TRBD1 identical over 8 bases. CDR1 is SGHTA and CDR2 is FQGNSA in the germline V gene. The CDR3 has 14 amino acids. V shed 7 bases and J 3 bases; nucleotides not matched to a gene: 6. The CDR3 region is CASTNRGRTDTQYF. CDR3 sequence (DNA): TGTGCCAGCACCAACAGGGGGAGAACAGATACGCAGTATTTT.

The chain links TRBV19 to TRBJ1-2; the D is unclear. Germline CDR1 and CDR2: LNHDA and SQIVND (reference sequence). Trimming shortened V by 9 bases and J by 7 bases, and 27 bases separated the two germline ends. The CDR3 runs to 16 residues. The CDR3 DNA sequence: TGTGCCAGCACCAAAGGAGGAGTGTCCGCATTTTTTGGCTACACCTTC. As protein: CASTKGGVSAFFGYTF.

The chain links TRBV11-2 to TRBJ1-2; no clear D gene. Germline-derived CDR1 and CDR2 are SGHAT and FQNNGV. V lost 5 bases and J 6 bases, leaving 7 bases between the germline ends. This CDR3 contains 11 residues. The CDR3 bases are TGTGCCAGCAGCACTAGGGATGGCTACACCTTC. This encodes CASSTRDGYTF.

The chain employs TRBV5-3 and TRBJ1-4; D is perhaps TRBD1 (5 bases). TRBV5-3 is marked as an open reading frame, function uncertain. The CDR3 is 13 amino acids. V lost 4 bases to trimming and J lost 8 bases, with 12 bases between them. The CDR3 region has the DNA TGTGCCAGAAGCCGGGGACTTTCCGAAAAACTGTTTTTT. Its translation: CARSRGLSEKLFF.

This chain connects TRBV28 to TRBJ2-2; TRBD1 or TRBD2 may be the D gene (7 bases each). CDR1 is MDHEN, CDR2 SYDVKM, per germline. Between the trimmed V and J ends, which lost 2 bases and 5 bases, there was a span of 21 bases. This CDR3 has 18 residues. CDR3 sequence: CASSLNPRGGSRTGELFF. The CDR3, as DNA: TGTGCCAGCAGTTTAAACCCCAGGGGGGGATCGAGGACCGGGGAGCTGTTTTTT.

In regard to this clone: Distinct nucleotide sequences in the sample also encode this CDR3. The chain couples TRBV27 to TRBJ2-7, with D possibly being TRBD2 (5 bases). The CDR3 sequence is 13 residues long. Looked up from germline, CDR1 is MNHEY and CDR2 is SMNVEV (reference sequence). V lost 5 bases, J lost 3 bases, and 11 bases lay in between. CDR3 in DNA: TGTGCCAGCAGTCGGACGGGGAGCTACGAGCAGTACTTC. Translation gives CASSRTGSYEQYF.

CDR3 protein: CASSVDGGSRTYEQYF. The CDR3 coding sequence is TGTGCCAGCAGCGTAGACGGAGGGTCCAGAACCTACGAGCAGTACTTC. The J gene is TRBJ2-7, the V gene TRBV9; D may be TRBD2 (6 bases). V gave up 0 bases and J gave up 2 bases, with 15 bases separating them. The CDR3 loop spans 16 amino acids. CDR1 and CDR2 (germline): SGDLS, YYNGEE.

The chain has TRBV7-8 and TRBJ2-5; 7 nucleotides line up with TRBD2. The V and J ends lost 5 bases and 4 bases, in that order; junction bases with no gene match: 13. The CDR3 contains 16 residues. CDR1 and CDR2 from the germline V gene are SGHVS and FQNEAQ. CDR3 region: CASSPGNSGYAETQYF. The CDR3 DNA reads TGTGCCAGCAGCCCCGGTAATAGCGGGTACGCAGAGACCCAGTACTTC.

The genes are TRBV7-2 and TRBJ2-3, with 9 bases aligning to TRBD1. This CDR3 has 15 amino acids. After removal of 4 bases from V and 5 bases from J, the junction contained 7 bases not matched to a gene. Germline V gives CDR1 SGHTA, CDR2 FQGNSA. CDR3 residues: CASSSGQGLGDTQYF. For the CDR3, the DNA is TGTGCCAGCAGCTCGGGACAGGGTTTGGGAGATACGCAGTATTTT.

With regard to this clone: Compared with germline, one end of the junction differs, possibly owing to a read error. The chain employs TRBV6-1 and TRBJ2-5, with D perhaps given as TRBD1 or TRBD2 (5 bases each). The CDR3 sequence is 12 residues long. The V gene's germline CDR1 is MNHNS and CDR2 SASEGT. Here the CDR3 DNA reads TGTGCCAGCAGCCGGGGCCAACAGACCCAGTACTTC. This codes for CASSRGQQTQYF.

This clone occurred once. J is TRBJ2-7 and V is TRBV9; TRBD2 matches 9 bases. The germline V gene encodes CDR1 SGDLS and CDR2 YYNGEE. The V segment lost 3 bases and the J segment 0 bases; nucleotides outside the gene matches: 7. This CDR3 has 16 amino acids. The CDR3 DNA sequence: TGTGCCAGCAGCGAGGGATTAGCGGGAGCCTCCTACGAGCAGTACTTC. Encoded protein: CASSEGLAGASYEQYF.

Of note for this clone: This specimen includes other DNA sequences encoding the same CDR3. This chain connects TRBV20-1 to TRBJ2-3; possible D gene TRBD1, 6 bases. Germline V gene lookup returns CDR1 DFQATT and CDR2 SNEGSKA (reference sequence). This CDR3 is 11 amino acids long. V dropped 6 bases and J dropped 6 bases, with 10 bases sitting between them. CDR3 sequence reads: CSATRGDTQYF. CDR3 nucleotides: TGCAGTGCAACGAGGGGGGATACGCAGTATTTT.

The CDR3 DNA reads TGTGCCAGCAGTATTTACCATTCCGGGACTAGCGGTTCCTACGAGCAGTACTTC. It translates to CASSIYHSGTSGSYEQYF. This sequence joins TRBV28 and TRBJ2-7, with TRBD2 matching 11 bases. The CDR3 covers 18 residues. Germline CDR1 reads MDHEN; CDR2 reads SYDVKM. J lost 1 base, V lost 5 bases, and 13 bases had no gene match.

The CDR3 nucleotides read TGTGCCAGCAGTACCCCGGGACAGCTATTTGGCTACACCTTC. It encodes CASSTPGQLFGYTF. The V call is TRBV25-1, the J call TRBJ1-2, with 7 bases lining up with TRBD1. This CDR3 is built from 14 residues. J gave up 7 bases and V 5 bases, and 10 bases lay outside the gene matches. Germline CDR1 and CDR2: MGHDK and SYGVNS.

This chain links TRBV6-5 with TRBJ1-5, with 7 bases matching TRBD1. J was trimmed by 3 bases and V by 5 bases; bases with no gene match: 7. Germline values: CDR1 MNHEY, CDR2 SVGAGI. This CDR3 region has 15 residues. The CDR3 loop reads CASSPATGANQPQHF. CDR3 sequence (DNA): TGTGCCAGCAGTCCCGCCACAGGGGCCAATCAGCCCCAGCATTTT.

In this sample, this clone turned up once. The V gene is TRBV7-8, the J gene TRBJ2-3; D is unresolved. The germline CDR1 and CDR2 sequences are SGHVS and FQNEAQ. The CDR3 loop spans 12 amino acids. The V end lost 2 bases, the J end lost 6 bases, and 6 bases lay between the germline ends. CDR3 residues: CASSLQVDTQYF. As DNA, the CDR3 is TGTGCCAGCAGCTTACAGGTGGATACGCAGTATTTT.

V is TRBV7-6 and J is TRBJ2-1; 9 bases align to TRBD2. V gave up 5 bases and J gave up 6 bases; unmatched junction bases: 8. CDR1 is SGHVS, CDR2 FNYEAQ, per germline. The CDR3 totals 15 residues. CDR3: CASSHGLAGLNEQFF. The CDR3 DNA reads TGTGCCAGCAGCCATGGGCTAGCGGGACTCAATGAGCAGTTCTTC.

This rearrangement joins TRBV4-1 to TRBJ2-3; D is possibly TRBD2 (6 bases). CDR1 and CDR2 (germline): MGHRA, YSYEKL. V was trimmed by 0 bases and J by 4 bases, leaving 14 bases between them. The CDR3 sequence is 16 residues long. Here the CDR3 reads CASSQDFPGLSDTQYF. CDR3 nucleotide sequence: TGCGCCAGCAGCCAAGATTTCCCGGGACTTTCAGATACGCAGTATTTT.